This entry describes one T cell receptor (beta chain). Antigen unknown. Distinct nucleotide sequences in the sample also encode this CDR3. This specimen belongs to a study of T cell responses to AZD1222 COVID-19 vaccine. V was trimmed by 0 bases and J by 1 base, leaving 5 bases between them. The CDR3 runs to 14 residues. CDR1 is SGHKS, CDR2 YYEKEE, per germline (reference sequence). Study-level results: The span of vaccine-associated CD4 TCRs extended across spike, with dominance at 160-218 and 743-854.

The table came from immunoSEQ multiplex PCR; TCRdb's copy has only in-frame clones and leaves some out. The sample consists of roughly 180,000 clones, 94% of them appearing once. J is TRBJ1-3 and V is TRBV5-5; D is unresolved. The TCR comes from an adult in good health. Sample: peripheral blood, taken on day 0 of AZD1222 vaccination. The CDR3 reads CASSLGGSGNTIYF. In nucleotides, the CDR3 is TGTGCCAGCAGCTTGGGAGGTTCTGGAAACACCATATATTTT.